The entry below gives a single TCR beta chain sequence along with its context. The antigen is not known. This entry comes from a study of cytomegalovirus exposure and HLA in healthy donors. On the study more broadly: An early data release held some 85 million unique TCRs from HLA-typed donors. Study-level findings and limits: Links to common viral pathogens appeared, in a later analysis, for several of the most significant clusters. Exclusion as indistinguishable affected some V segments, including TRBV6-2 and TRBV6-3. Later analysis demonstrated an association between a missense DCLRE1C variant and TCR beta V- and J-gene trimming.

With 60 Vbeta and 13 Jbeta primers, the PCR was carried out. Sequencing was performed with immunoSEQ multiplex PCR; in TCRdb, only in-frame clones are kept and a portion is missing. The specimen's table records about 160,000 clones. Germline V gene lookup returns CDR1 SNHLY and CDR2 FYNNEI. This CDR3 is built from 14 residues. V gave up 7 bases and J gave up 8 bases; unmatched junction bases: 12. This TCR came from a man aged 25 to 45 in good health and CMV-seronegative. This rearrangement joins TRBV2 to TRBJ1-2; TRBD1 aligns across 8 bases. The sample taken for sequencing was PBMCs. CDR3 DNA sequence: TGTGCCAGCACAATTGGACAGGGTGGAAGAGGCTACACCTTC. It specifies CASTIGQGGRGYTF.